The 8 T cell receptor beta chains listed next were all sequenced from one sample in a study of molecular identifiers for immune sequencing clone quantification. In TCRdb, the PCR reads were re-called with MiXCR into one record per CDR3 protein. The sample consists of some 66,000 distinct CDR3 sequences, around 19% of them appearing once. The sample comprised naive CD8+ T cells from blood, with Jurkat cell RNA spiked in. As for subset: FACS-sorted CD8+CD4-CCR7+CD45RA+ naive T cells. Receptor source: a human donor in good health. Some libraries in this study had Jurkat cell RNA spiked in.

This clonotype was seen a few times. The genes are TRBV12-3 or TRBV12-4 and TRBJ2-1; D call uncertain. Trimming took 2 bases from V and 7 from J, leaving 6 bases between them. This CDR3 spans 12 amino acids. CDR3 residues: CASSLWKNEQFF. In DNA form, the CDR3 reads TGTGCCAGCAGTTTATGGAAGAATGAGCAGTTCTTC.

The genes are TRBV4-1 and TRBJ1-6; D unclear. Trimming removed 6 bases from V and 6 bases from J, with 30 bases in between. The CDR3 loop spans 20 amino acids. Germline lookup yields CDR1 MGHRA and CDR2 YSYEKL. CDR3 residues: CASSLKELPLGSGINSPLHF. DNA of the CDR3: TGCGCCAGCAGTCTTAAGGAACTTCCTCTGGGTTCGGGTATTAATTCACCCCTCCACTTT.

Comments on this clonotype: One end of the junction varies from germline; a read error may be responsible. The chain employs TRBV20-1 and TRBJ2-1, with 7 nucleotides matching TRBD2. The germline V gene has CDR1 DFQATT and CDR2 SNEGSKA (reference sequence). This CDR3 contains 17 residues. The CDR3 DNA follows: TGCAGTGCTAGGGAATGGGCTGGGGGAGGGACCTACAATGAGCAGTTCTTT. Encoded protein: CSAREWAGGGTYNEQFF.

The rearrangement uses TRBV12-3 or TRBV12-4 and TRBJ2-7; 7 bases are a match to TRBD2. The CDR3 runs 15 residues. The V and J ends lost 4 bases and 3 bases, in that order; junction bases with no gene match: 9. CDR3 amino acids: CASSYLGVAGYEQYF. In DNA, the CDR3 is TGTGCCAGCAGTTACCTAGGGGTAGCGGGCTACGAGCAGTACTTC.

This clonotype turned up a few times. The rearrangement joins TRBV3-1 to TRBJ2-1; D uncertain. Germline CDR1 LGHDT, CDR2 YNNKEL (reference sequence). V was clipped by 5 bases and J by 9 bases, with 8 bases between them. There are 11 residues in the CDR3. The CDR3 is CASSDSGEQFF. Written as DNA, the CDR3 is TGTGCCAGCAGCGATAGTGGTGAGCAGTTCTTC.

As to this clonotype: A clone one base away is much larger, so this may be a read error. This rearrangement joins TRBV7-9 to TRBJ1-1; no reliable D call. Germline V gives CDR1 SEHNR, CDR2 FQNEAQ (reference sequence). CDR3 length equals 11 residues. CDR3 residues: CASSTNTEALF. CDR3 nucleotides: TGTGCCAGCAGCACCAACACTGAAGCTCTCTTT.

This clonotype was counted ten times or more. This chain uses TRBV28 with TRBJ1-5; maybe TRBD1 (6 bases). The CDR3 length is 16 residues. Deletions cut 5 bases from V and 3 bases from J, with 17 bases between. Germline V gene data show CDR1 as MDHEN and CDR2 as SYDVKM. Here the CDR3 reads CASSIGTTSYNQPQHF. DNA of the CDR3: TGTGCCAGCAGTATAGGGACAACAAGTTACAATCAGCCCCAGCATTTT. The full variable domain, completed using reference TRBV28 and TRBJ1-5, is DVKVTQSSRYLVKRTGEKVFLECVQDMDHENMFWYRQDPGLGLRLIYFSYDVKMKEKGDIPEGYSVSREKKERFSLILESASTNQTSMYLCASSIGTTSYNQPQHFGDGTRLSIL.

The chain links TRBV12-3 or TRBV12-4 to TRBJ2-5, with D perhaps matching TRBD1 (6 bases). V was pared by 4 bases and J by 4 bases, with 22 bases between. The CDR3 contains 17 residues. The CDR3, as DNA: TGTGCCAGCAGTTCCTACTACAGGGAGCTTACAGGAGAGACCCAGTACTTC. Translation: CASSSYYRELTGETQYF.